A few counts support the clone carrying this T cell receptor (beta chain). The target antigen is unknown. These data are taken from a study of CD8 T cells in ankylosing spondylitis. The study's findings and limits: CD8+ cells made up the disease-linked clones, which were relatively rare in peripheral blood. The study identified a TCR beta motif of several highly homologous variants that appeared characteristic of ankylosing spondylitis blood. Reports say disease-linked clones showed up significantly more in matched ankylosing spondylitis synovial fluid.

Unmatched junction bases numbered 3, after V lost 1 base and J lost 4 bases. The length of the CDR3 is 14 residues. Per germline, CDR1 SGHAT and CDR2 FQNNGV. TCRdb used MiXCR to reprocess the 5' RACE reads, holding one entry per CDR3 protein. The data show a few hundred thousand distinct CDR3 sequences, 15% to 20% seen once. This sequence was found in a male donor with ankylosing spondylitis or in good health (not recorded which). Material: blood, either unsorted or a sorted T cell fraction (not recorded which). This rearrangement joins TRBV11-2 to TRBJ2-7; 8 nucleotides match TRBD1. CDR3 region: CASSLVGQVYEQYF. The CDR3 DNA reads as TGTGCCAGCAGCTTAGTGGGACAGGTTTACGAGCAGTACTTC.